Listed below are T cell receptor beta chains from one sample, sequenced in a study of blood T cell repertoires in COVID-19. Only in-frame clones appear in the TCRdb table, and some are missing; sequencing was by immunoSEQ multiplex PCR. The repertoire has more than 90,000 clones, 70% to 85% of them found once; the top ten carry more than 20%. Sequencing was done on a sample of peripheral blood. The receptors derive from a human donor in a cohort sampled during active COVID-19. Each CDR3 is given with its conserved first and last residue. A D gene is named only where the DNA matches it firmly. Size is stated for part of the rows, as once, few or many counts, or as a class when the clone is expanded.

j_gene,abundance,d_gene,v_gene,CDR3aa,CDR3nt
TRBJ2-2,.,.,TRBV19,CASSRDGSETGELFF,TGTGCCAGTAGTCGAGACGGGAGTGAGACCGGGGAGCTGTTTTTT
TRBJ2-7,once,.,TRBV5-1,CASSLRQAVGEQYF,TGCGCCAGCAGCCTAAGACAGGCGGTGGGCGAGCAGTACTTC
TRBJ2-1,.,TRBD2,TRBV5-1,CASSLPGLGECEQFF,TGCGCCAGTTCCCTGCCCGGACTAGGGGAATGTGAGCAGTTCTTC
TRBJ2-7,.,.,TRBV24-1,CATSDPADKFSYEQYF,TGTGCCACCAGTGACCCCGCCGACAAGTTCTCCTACGAGCAGTACTTC
TRBJ2-7,.,.,TRBV19,CASSIGVPGVHLTYEQYF,TGTGCCAGTAGTATCGGGGTCCCAGGGGTCCACCTAACCTACGAGCAGTACTTC
TRBJ2-7,once,TRBD2,TRBV28,CASKNGGSSYEQYF,TGTGCCAGCAAGAACGGCGGGAGCTCCTACGAGCAGTACTTC
TRBJ1-1,.,TRBD1,TRBV28,CASSTPTGYTEAFF,TGTGCCAGCAGTACCCCGACAGGGTACACTGAAGCTTTCTTT
TRBJ1-2,.,.,TRBV5-1,CASSLAGWDGYTF,TGCGCCAGCAGCTTAGCAGGGTGGGATGGCTACACCTTC
TRBJ2-5,.,.,TRBV7-9,CASSMTAKETQYF,TGTGCCAGCAGCATGACAGCTAAAGAGACCCAGTACTTC
TRBJ2-7,.,TRBD2,TRBV28,CASINRGDEQYF,TGTGCCAGCATCAACCGGGGGGACGAGCAGTACTTC
TRBJ1-1,.,.,TRBV7-9,CASILWGVSSEAFF,TGTGCCAGCATCCTTTGGGGGGTTTCCAGTGAAGCTTTCTTT
TRBJ1-1,many,.,TRBV6-2/TRBV6-3,CASSYQGVNTEAFF,TGTGCCAGCAGTTACCAAGGGGTGAACACTGAAGCTTTCTTT
TRBJ1-5,.,TRBD1,TRBV10-2,CASSPGQGNSNQPQHF,TGCGCCAGCAGTCCCGGACAGGGAAATAGCAATCAGCCCCAGCATTTT
TRBJ1-5,.,.,TRBV11-2,CASSLDRKENQPQHF,TGTGCCAGCAGCTTAGACAGGAAAGAAAATCAGCCCCAGCATTTT
TRBJ1-1,.,TRBD1,TRBV18,CASSPGQQTIAEAFF,TGTGCCAGCTCACCGGGACAGCAGACTATAGCTGAAGCTTTCTTT
TRBJ2-7,.,.,TRBV6-1,CASSEVVGVSSYEQYF,TGTGCCAGCAGTGAGGTGGTGGGAGTGAGCTCCTACGAGCAGTACTTC
TRBJ2-2,.,TRBD2,TRBV18,CASSLRASGDTGELFF,TGTGCCAGCTCACTGAGGGCTAGCGGGGACACCGGGGAGCTGTTTTTT
TRBJ2-1,.,.,TRBV11-3,CASSLRGIAYNEQFF,TGTGCCAGCAGCTTAAGAGGGATCGCCTACAATGAGCAGTTCTTC
TRBJ1-2,.,TRBD1,TRBV5-1,CASSPSATGDGYTF,TGCGCCAGCAGCCCCTCCGCGACAGGGGATGGCTACACCTTC